This T cell receptor beta chain emerged from a study of identical twins (dated by TCRdb to about 2016). Background for the entire study: The study deep-sequenced TCR alpha and beta repertoires from monozygotic twins, unrelated adults of various ages and cord blood to test whether fetal clonotypes persist. To rule out contamination, the twin experiments were replicated at different times with different library preparation protocols. Results the study describes overall, beyond this receptor: Compared with coincidental sharing between unrelated individuals, out-of-frame TCR alpha sequences shared between twins showed an excess of sequences with low generation probability. Invariant T cells such as MAIT and iNKT could partly confound zero-insertion analyses, though diverse VJ usage argued against this for most clonotypes. In monozygotic twins, recombination models systematically underestimated out-of-frame TCR alpha sharing, but the models matched the sharing seen between unrelated individuals. A weaker excess of twin sharing was found in beta out-of-frame sequences because the signal-to-noise ratio was lowered by fewer shared sequences. Fewer insertions were carried by abundant cord blood beta clonotypes, a similar but weaker trend appeared in young adult naive repertoires, and no such trend appeared in memory repertoires. Because the same donors could not be followed over many years, the conclusions depended on cross-sectional statistical analysis.

Library preparation employed 5' RACE. Sequenced on an Illumina HiSeq 2000. A universal primer binding site was added through template switching, and the final cDNA carried a unique molecular identifier so that TCR cDNA molecules could be counted accurately. Specific primers in the conserved constant-segment region were used to synthesize first-strand cDNA for TCR alpha and beta chains. Each cDNA library was double barcoded, with a SMART-Mk sample barcode plus Illumina barcodes, to control for contamination. TruSeq adapter sequences, together with Illumina sample barcodes, were added in two successive PCR steps. TCR alpha and beta cDNA libraries were sequenced on the Illumina HiSeq platform with custom primers. In the original analysis: Unique molecular identifiers were extracted from raw reads with MiGEC, and CDR3 positions were determined with MiXCR. For each individual, recombination models were inferred using an EM algorithm with the repgenHMM and IGoR tools. Shared clonotype analysis was performed with the tcR package in R, normalizing sharing by the product of cloneset sizes. To study raw recombination without the effects of thymic and clonal selection, out-of-frame nonproductive sequences were analyzed. The raw public data were reprocessed by TCRdb itself: fastp quality trimming at Q25, MiXCR clonotype calling, in-frame beta chains only. Rows with one shared CDR3 protein collapse into an entry with the most common genes and DNA. The V and J calls follow TCRdb's processing rather than the paper's. In this sample the table shows approximately 210,000 distinct CDR3 sequences, approximately 5.9% of which occur a single time. Roughly 15% of the sample belongs to the ten largest clones.

Every donor was a healthy Caucasian. The twin cohort consisted of three pairs of female monozygotic twins, all aged about 18 to 29 years. CD4+ and CD8+ T cell populations were isolated with positive isolation kits from Invitrogen. This clonotype turned up a few times. Its antigen has not been determined. The junction does not match germline at one end; this may be a read error. This same sample was also taken into another study, of T cells expressing NK-cell markers. The other study reports the following: Three sorted T-cell subsets (CD3+CD56+NKG2C+, CD3+CD56+NKG2C- and CD3+CD56-NKG2C+) from under 10 donors had their TCR beta-chain repertoires profiled. Seven of the eight sequenced donors were HCMV-seropositive and one was HCMV-seronegative. In several experiments an anti-gammadeltaTCR antibody was added to restrict sorting to alphabetaTCR-expressing T cells. In about 6 donors, the dominant CD3+CD56+NKG2C+ clonotypes were found to rank among the top 10 CD8+ clonotypes and to make up about 1.0-7.0% of CD8+ T cells. Those dominant clonotypes were again the most abundant among CD3+CD56-NKG2C+ cells in four donors, at roughly 28.3-65%. Whether the expanded NKG2C-expressing T cell clones were specific for HCMV antigens remained unclear. The eight sequenced donors were randomly selected healthy volunteers, three men and five women. To determine HCMV serostatus, a commercial ELISA kit was used to detect HCMV-specific IgG in serum. MIGEC handled demultiplexing of the reads and grouping by UMI, while MiTCR was used to assemble and quantify clonotypes. Only TCR cDNA sequences supported by at least two reads were kept to exclude erroneous sequences. The tcR package was used for downstream repertoire analysis, and clonotypes were matched between fractions using CDR3 nucleotide sequence together with V segment. VDJmatch was used to annotate antigen specificity against VDJdb, with one amino acid substitution in CDR3 permitted.

The sample was CD8+ T cells sorted from blood. This TCR derives from a woman aged 18-29 years in good health.

The sequence in DNA is TGTGCCAGCACCCGTCGGGGACACACTGAAGTTTTCTTT. This yields the protein CASTRRGHTEVFF. The chain couples TRBV12-3 or TRBV12-4 to TRBJ1-1; the D segment could be TRBD1, given 6 matching bases. Inclusive of the bounding cysteine and phenylalanine, the CDR3 is 13 residues long. Here the CDR3 DNA is all that survives: 39 bases in frame from base 1.